Sequencing of this TCR beta chain was carried out in a study of blood T cell repertoires in COVID-19 (TCRdb year 2020). Broadly, across the study: Collaborator samples came from the United States, Italy and Spain and covered acute and convalescent phases of COVID-19. The prospective study material was composed of cDNA or gDNA derived from T cells, B-cell-depleted T cells, or PBMCs. The dataset comprised deeply sampled blood TCRbeta repertoires from subjects exposed to, actively infected with, or recovered from COVID-19. The repertoires were made available in a free public database intended to serve as a resource for research on the immune response to SARS-CoV-2. Samples came from the ongoing ImmuneRACE study (first 160 participants) plus 1,254 subjects from 6 global collaborators. Nearly every sample came with metadata listing a de-identified subject ID, COVID-19 status, age in years and sex. Where available, HLA class I and class II types were taken from metadata supplied by the sample provider and were not determined by assay-based typing.

The CDR3 runs 14 residues from the cysteine to the phenylalanine. CDR3 DNA is the only sequence kept; it has 42 bases, read in frame from the first base. Points on this clone: Its specific antigen is unknown. Base qualities were left out, and no much larger clone turns up one base away.

Broader findings and caveats from the paper: The quantity of clinical and demographic metadata differed by source and by participant and was supplied without curation.

Another Seattle source contributed samples from volunteer blood donors who had recovered from COVID-19. Whole blood was collected in K2EDTA tubes by collaborating institutions according to the institutions' own protocols. For TCRbeta analysis, collaborators shipped samples as frozen whole blood, isolated PBMCs, or DNA extracted from either of those sample types. TCRbeta CDR3 regions were amplified from genomic DNA by means of the immunoSEQ Assay, a bias-controlled multiplex PCR. On the authors' methods: Within the assay, amplification of reference gene primers was used to estimate how many nucleated cells each sample contained. To quantify the absolute abundance of each unique TCRbeta CDR3 rearrangement, sequence reads were collapsed and filtered. Productive Simpson clonality was computed per sample as the square root of Simpson's diversity index over productive rearrangements. In its TCRdb copy, this immuneACCESS table keeps in-frame sequences only and misses some clones. Where compared with another copy, unresolved V genes explain less than half of these, and the others have no known cause. D and trimming were read from the DNA, whereas the V and J calls and clone size are those reported in that table. This sample has a few hundred thousand clones in its table, and roughly 90% of those were observed once. Of the sample, roughly 4% is held by the ten largest clones.

This TCR derives from a man between 60 and 75 years old who had recovered from COVID-19. Specimen: peripheral blood. Recombination joined TRBV1 with TRBJ1-3. TRBV1 counts as a pseudogene. This receptor carries the CDR3 CTSSQRKRRNTIYF. The sequence in DNA is TGCACCAGCAGCCAGAGAAAGCGAAGAAACACCATATATTTT.